The next 27 T cell receptor beta chains were all read from a single sample in a study of blood T cell repertoires in COVID-19 (dated by TCRdb to the early 2020s). Library preparation used the immunoSEQ multiplex PCR assay. TCRdb provides this immuneACCESS table in a form limited to in-frame rearrangements. Some clones are lacking; in checked studies, under half of them reflect an unresolved V gene, and why the rest are absent is not known. The sample contains more than 45,000 clones, 83% of them found a single time. The ten largest make up 8% to 9% of the sample. Sequencing used peripheral blood. Source of these receptors: an elderly man in a cohort sampled during active COVID-19.

V gene TRBV6-6 combines with J gene TRBJ2-7; TRBD1 matches at 7 bases. V shed 6 bases and J 2 bases; nucleotides not matched to a gene: 4. This CDR3 region has 13 residues. CDR1 and CDR2 from the germline V gene are MNHNY and SVGAGI (reference sequence). CDR3 residues: CASSTGEPYEQYF. In DNA, the CDR3 is TGTGCCAGCAGCACAGGGGAGCCCTACGAGCAGTACTTC.

This rearrangement joins TRBV29-1 to TRBJ2-1, with 12 bases identical to TRBD2. The CDR3 has 14 residues. Germline assignment: CDR1 SQVTM and CDR2 ANQGSEA. Losses at the gene ends were 4 bases for V and 5 bases for J; bases not matched to a gene: 3. The CDR3 here is CSVVGLAGNNEQFF. DNA for the CDR3: TGCAGCGTTGTCGGACTAGCGGGAAACAATGAGCAGTTCTTC.

Here the CDR3 DNA reads TGTGCCAGCAGCCGAGGACTGGCGTACCAAGAGACCCAGTACTTC. Protein product: CASSRGLAYQETQYF. The gene calls are TRBV28 and TRBJ2-5; D possibly corresponds to TRBD2 (5 bases). CDR3 length equals 15 residues. Germline loops: CDR1 MDHEN, CDR2 SYDVKM. Trimming took 6 bases from V and 0 from J, leaving 14 bases between them.

V usage is TRBV29-1 and J usage is TRBJ1-3; no firm D call. This CDR3 has 13 amino acids. V was shortened by 5 bases and J by 1 base, with 9 bases between the two germline ends. The germline gives CDR1 SQVTM, CDR2 ANQGSEA. The CDR3, as DNA: TGCAGCGTTCTTTCGGGTTCTGGAAACACCATATATTTT. Protein: CSVLSGSGNTIYF.

This rearrangement joins TRBV5-1 to TRBJ1-6; 7 bases line up with TRBD1. Germline V gene data show CDR1 as SGHRS and CDR2 as YFSETQ. The CDR3 is 15 amino acids. Losses at the gene ends were 0 bases for V and 9 bases for J; bases not matched to a gene: 6. The DNA for the CDR3 is TGCGCCAGCAGCTTGGATGACAGGGAAGGTTCACCCCTCCACTTT. Translating gives CASSLDDREGSPLHF.

The chain couples TRBV11-2 to TRBJ2-2; no firm D call. Trimming left V 3 bases short and J 4 bases short, with 12 bases between. The length of the CDR3 is 15 residues. The germline gives CDR1 SGHAT, CDR2 FQNNGV. This chain's CDR3 is CASSFSLVVTGELFF. The CDR3 DNA follows: TGTGCCAGCAGCTTCTCGCTAGTGGTCACCGGGGAGCTGTTTTTT.

V and J are TRBV28 and TRBJ2-7; 11 nucleotides align to TRBD1. Trimming cost V 1 base and J 2 bases; bases outside gene matches: 4. The length of the CDR3 is 16 residues. Per germline, CDR1 MDHEN and CDR2 SYDVKM. The CDR3 DNA sequence: TGTGCCAGCAGTTTATATGGGACAGGGGGGGCCTACGAGCAGTACTTC. The encoded protein is CASSLYGTGGAYEQYF.

The chain employs TRBV19 and TRBJ2-7; 8 nucleotides agree with TRBD1. The length of the CDR3 is 18 residues. Germline V lookup: CDR1 LNHDA, CDR2 SQIVND (reference sequence). Unmatched junction bases numbered 14, after V lost 3 bases and J lost 1 base. Here the CDR3 DNA reads TGTGCCAGTAGTATTAGTGGTGGACAGGGTTTATCATCCTACGAGCAGTACTTC. Translating it yields CASSISGGQGLSSYEQYF.

This chain joins TRBV4-1 and TRBJ2-3; the D gene is possibly TRBD2 (5 bases). CDR3 length equals 14 residues. The V gene lost 4 bases and the J gene lost 6 bases, with 14 bases spanning the gap. The V gene's germline CDR1 is MGHRA and CDR2 YSYEKL. This CDR3 reads CASSPGIVPDTQYF. As DNA, the CDR3 is TGCGCCAGCAGCCCCGGGATTGTCCCGGATACGCAGTATTTT.

V and J are TRBV5-1 and TRBJ2-7; a weak D match, TRBD2 (6 bases). CDR3 length equals 14 residues. The V gene's germline CDR1 is SGHRS and CDR2 YFSETQ. Trimming removed 0 bases at V and 0 bases at J, with 7 bases between. The CDR3 reads CASSLVGGSYEQYF. DNA for the CDR3: TGCGCCAGCAGCTTGGTGGGGGGCTCCTACGAGCAGTACTTC.

The chain carries TRBV30 and TRBJ2-5, with unresolved D. This CDR3 is built from 12 residues. Trimming took off 2 bases at V and 2 bases at J, with 6 bases between the two ends. Germline-derived CDR1 and CDR2 are GTSNPN and SVGIG (reference sequence). The CDR3 nucleotides read TGTGCCTGGAGTCGACTGCAAGAGACCCAGTACTTC. It is translated as CAWSRLQETQYF.

The chain carries TRBV5-1 and TRBJ2-2, with D maybe TRBD2 (6 bases). Trimming removed 5 bases at V and 4 bases at J, with 9 bases between. The CDR3 has 13 amino acids. In germline, CDR1 is SGHRS, CDR2 YFSETQ. The CDR3 DNA is TGCGCCAGCAGTTCTAGCGTCACCGGGGAGCTGTTTTTT. It translates to CASSSSVTGELFF. Together with reference TRBV5-1 and TRBJ2-2, the CDR3 gives the full variable domain: KAGVTQTPRYLIKTRGQQVTLSCSPISGHRSVSWYQQTPGQGLQFLFEYFSETQRNKGNFPGRFSGRQFSNSRSEMNVSTLELGDSALYLCASSSSVTGELFFGEGSRLTVL.

This chain joins TRBV7-9 and TRBJ2-7; 8 bases line up with TRBD1. V shed 4 bases, J shed 3 bases, and the junction held 8 bases outside the gene matches. The CDR3 is made up of 15 amino acids. Germline lookup yields CDR1 SEHNR and CDR2 FQNEAQ (reference sequence). In DNA, the CDR3 is TGTGCCAGCAGCTCACCCCTGGGACAGGTCTACGAGCAGTACTTC. Its protein product is CASSSPLGQVYEQYF.

The chain is built from TRBV25-1 and TRBJ1-2; D is unresolved. V lost 3 bases and J lost 6, with 8 bases in between. The CDR3 spans 12 residues. Germline CDR1 reads MGHDK; CDR2 reads SYGVNS. CDR3: CASSELYNGYTF. CDR3 coding DNA: TGTGCCAGCAGTGAGTTGTATAATGGCTACACCTTC.

The gene calls are TRBV27 and TRBJ1-1; 12 nucleotides match TRBD1. The J segment lost 11 bases and the V segment lost 8 bases, leaving 6 bases of the junction unmatched. Germline CDR1 reads MNHEY; CDR2 reads SMNVEV (reference sequence). This CDR3 is built from 12 residues. The CDR3 loop is CASGTGGLGAFF. CDR3 coding DNA: TGTGCCAGCGGGACAGGGGGCCTCGGCGCTTTCTTT.

This chain links TRBV3-1 (or the pseudogene TRBV3-2) with TRBJ2-3; D perhaps matches TRBD2 (5 bases). Germline V CDR1 and CDR2: LGHDT, YNNKEL (reference sequence). This CDR3 has 16 residues. Deletions cut 0 bases from V and 3 bases from J, with 13 bases between. The CDR3 loop is CASSQEGRVGTDTQYF. In DNA form, the CDR3 reads TGTGCCAGCAGCCAAGAAGGGCGGGTCGGAACAGATACGCAGTATTTT.

This clone was recorded only once. V usage is TRBV7-8 and J usage is TRBJ1-3; D not resolved. The CDR3 is 14 amino acids. Trimming took off 1 base at V and 0 bases at J, with 4 bases between the two ends. Germline V gene sequence: CDR1 SGHVS, CDR2 FQNEAQ. Written as DNA, the CDR3 is TGTGCCAGCAGCTTAGTGAGCTCTGGAAACACCATATATTTT. Residues: CASSLVSSGNTIYF.

The chain employs TRBV5-1 and TRBJ1-6; tentative D call: TRBD1 (5 bases). The CDR3 consists of 16 residues. Per the germline V gene, CDR1 is SGHRS and CDR2 is YFSETQ. Trimming took 6 bases from V and 6 from J, leaving 19 bases between them. As DNA, the CDR3 is TGCGCCAGCACATTGGGGAGGGGAGTTGGTAATTCACCCCTCCACTTT. It specifies CASTLGRGVGNSPLHF.

J is TRBJ1-3 and V is TRBV3-1 (or the pseudogene TRBV3-2), with 8 bases lining up with TRBD1. Germline trimming cut 4 bases from V and 1 base from J; bases unmatched to any gene: 12. The CDR3 has 18 amino acids. Germline CDR1 and CDR2: LGHDT and YNNKEL (reference sequence). CDR3 in amino acids: CASSPRAGGSRSGNTIYF. CDR3 bases: TGTGCCAGCAGCCCCAGGGCAGGGGGCTCTAGGTCTGGAAACACCATATATTTT.

This clone showed up just once. The chain links TRBV6-1 to TRBJ1-2; D possibly corresponds to TRBD1 (5 bases). Germline V gene lookup returns CDR1 MNHNS and CDR2 SASEGT. The CDR3 totals 12 residues. V was shortened by 2 bases and J by 14 bases, with 15 bases between the two germline ends. In DNA, the CDR3 is TGTGCCAGCAGTGAAATCAGGGTCCCTACGACCTTC. This encodes CASSEIRVPTTF.

V gene TRBV27 combines with J gene TRBJ1-5; TRBD1 matches 7 bases. Per the germline V gene, CDR1 is MNHEY and CDR2 is SMNVEV (reference sequence). This CDR3 is 16 amino acids long. The ends lost 5 bases at V and 5 bases at J; junction bases unmatched: 12. The CDR3 spells CASSPTFGRGHQPQHF. The CDR3 region has the DNA TGTGCCAGCAGTCCCACCTTCGGGAGGGGGCATCAGCCCCAGCATTTT.

The J gene is TRBJ1-2, the V gene TRBV28; D not certain. V was shortened by 6 bases and J by 3 bases, with 11 bases between the two germline ends. The CDR3 has 13 residues. The germline V gene encodes CDR1 MDHEN and CDR2 SYDVKM. The CDR3 DNA follows: TGTGCCAGCAGGAGGGATTATCACTATGGCTACACCTTC. Translation: CASRRDYHYGYTF.

V gene TRBV18 combines with J gene TRBJ2-5; no clear D gene. Trimming removed 6 bases from V and 1 base from J, with 12 bases in between. Germline CDR1 KGHSH, CDR2 LQKENI. CDR3 size: 14 residues. CDR3 loop: CASSPTDSQETQYF. CDR3 coding DNA: TGTGCCAGCTCCCCGACTGACTCCCAAGAGACCCAGTACTTC. The variable domain in full, with the rest retrieved from reference TRBV18 and TRBJ2-5, is NAGVMQNPRHLVRRRGQEARLRCSPMKGHSHVYWYRQLPEEGLKFMVYLQKENIIDESGMPKERFSAEFPKEGPSILRIQQVVRGDSAAYFCASSPTDSQETQYFGPGTRLLVL.

CDR3 in amino acids: CASSPIPGQGVRNQPQHF. For the CDR3, the DNA is TGTGCCAGCTCACCTATTCCGGGACAGGGGGTTCGGAATCAGCCCCAGCATTTT. This chain uses TRBV18 with TRBJ1-5; 11 bases align to TRBD1. CDR1 KGHSH and CDR2 LQKENI come from the germline V gene. Losses at the gene ends were 3 bases for V and 4 bases for J; bases not matched to a gene: 11. There are 18 residues in the CDR3. The variable domain in full, with the rest retrieved from reference TRBV18 and TRBJ1-5, is NAGVMQNPRHLVRRRGQEARLRCSPMKGHSHVYWYRQLPEEGLKFMVYLQKENIIDESGMPKERFSAEFPKEGPSILRIQQVVRGDSAAYFCASSPIPGQGVRNQPQHFGDGTRLSIL.

The J gene is TRBJ2-5, the V gene TRBV10-3; D may be TRBD1 (5 bases). The V end was cut by 2 bases, the J end by 4 bases, with 8 bases between. This CDR3 spans 13 amino acids. Germline CDR1 and CDR2: ENHRY and SYGVKD. Here the CDR3 reads CAISERRGETQYF. The DNA for the CDR3 is TGTGCCATCAGTGAGAGAAGGGGAGAGACCCAGTACTTC.

The chain couples TRBV11-2 to TRBJ1-1; D gene uncertain. Looked up from germline, CDR1 is SGHAT and CDR2 is FQNNGV. This CDR3 is 12 amino acids long. V lost 2 bases and J lost 3, with 4 bases in between. The CDR3 DNA is TGTGCCAGCAGCTTACAGTACACTGAAGCTTTCTTT. Its protein product is CASSLQYTEAFF.

V usage is TRBV6-6 and J usage is TRBJ2-1; D perhaps matches TRBD2 (6 bases). In germline, CDR1 is MNHNY, CDR2 SVGAGI (reference sequence). V was shortened by 8 bases and J by 5 bases, with 10 bases between the two germline ends. The CDR3 is 12 residues long. In DNA form, the CDR3 reads TGTGCCAGCTCCCGCGGGGACAATGAGCAGTTCTTC. Protein product: CASSRGDNEQFF.